Presented here are 22 T cell receptor beta chains from one specimen sequenced in a study of cytomegalovirus exposure and HLA in healthy donors. PCR employed 60 Vbeta and 13 Jbeta primers. Data came from immunoSEQ multiplex PCR; TCRdb stores just in-frame clones and leaves some out. Among around 140,000 clones, roughly 79% were seen once, and the ten largest hold 1.3%. Sequencing was carried out using PBMCs. The source of these receptors is a woman aged 40 to 55 in good health and CMV-seronegative.

The J gene is TRBJ1-1, the V gene TRBV2, with 8 positions matching TRBD1. With V trimmed by 6 bases and J by 1 base, 7 bases remained unmatched. The CDR3 contains 15 residues. Per the germline V gene, CDR1 is SNHLY and CDR2 is FYNNEI. The CDR3 loop reads CASRETGVRNTEAFF. In nucleotides, the CDR3 is TGTGCCAGCAGGGAGACAGGGGTGAGGAACACTGAAGCTTTCTTT.

This clone was counted a few times. This chain links TRBV7-2 with TRBJ1-4, with a possible D match to TRBD1 (6 bases). Looked up from germline, CDR1 is SGHTA and CDR2 is FQGNSA. This CDR3 spans 14 amino acids. Trimming removed 6 bases at V and 10 bases at J, with 18 bases between. In nucleotides, the CDR3 is TGTGCCAGCAGGGTAGGGGGGAGGGAGGGAAAACTGTTTTTT. It codes for CASRVGGREGKLFF.

This chain joins TRBV6-5 and TRBJ2-1; D possibly corresponds to TRBD1 (6 bases). CDR1 is MNHEY, CDR2 SVGAGI, per germline. V lost 2 bases and J 6 bases, leaving 14 bases between the germline ends. This CDR3 spans 15 amino acids. Here the CDR3 DNA reads TGTGCCAGCAGTTACACCAGGGGCAGGGTCAATGAGCAGTTCTTC. Translation: CASSYTRGRVNEQFF.

The J gene is TRBJ1-4, the V gene TRBV6-6; 7 bases fit TRBD1. The V segment lost 2 bases and the J segment 7 bases; nucleotides outside the gene matches: 1. The CDR3 has 13 residues. Germline CDR1 is MNHNY and CDR2 is SVGAGI (reference sequence). The CDR3 loop is CASSYDRVEKLFF. CDR3 DNA: TGTGCCAGCAGTTACGACAGGGTTGAAAAACTGTTTTTT.

The chain uses TRBV12-5 and TRBJ2-3; TRBD1 agrees at 11 bases. This CDR3 is 15 amino acids long. J lost 6 bases, V lost 6 bases, and 8 bases had no gene match. CDR1 LGHNT and CDR2 FRNRAP come from the germline V gene. This CDR3 reads CASGTGTGGLDTQYF. As DNA, the CDR3 is TGTGCTAGTGGCACGGGGACAGGGGGTTTGGATACGCAGTATTTT.

The CDR3 loop reads CASGLVLGVEERDTEAFF. DNA of the CDR3: TGTGCTAGTGGTTTGGTACTAGGCGTTGAAGAGCGTGACACTGAAGCTTTCTTT. V is TRBV12-5 and J is TRBJ1-1; D remains ambiguous. V lost 0 bases to trimming and J lost 3 bases, with 20 bases between them. Germline-derived CDR1 and CDR2 are LGHNT and FRNRAP. The CDR3 is 18 residues long.

The rearrangement links TRBV27 to TRBJ2-1, with D possibly TRBD2 on 5 matching bases. V lost 10 bases and J lost 5, with 15 bases in between. The CDR3 is made up of 13 amino acids. Germline V gene sequence: CDR1 MNHEY, CDR2 SMNVEV (reference sequence). CDR3 region: CATIRDTDNEQFF. The DNA for the CDR3 is TGTGCCACAATCCGGGATACAGACAATGAGCAGTTCTTC.

This clone was detected only a few times. The rearrangement joins TRBV2 to TRBJ2-7; D is possibly TRBD1 (7 bases). Trimming stripped 4 bases from V and 6 bases from J, with 16 bases between. The germline CDR1 and CDR2 sequences are SNHLY and FYNNEI. The CDR3 has 14 residues. The CDR3 DNA is TGTGCCAGCAGTGCTCCAGGGGGGATGAGCGAGCAGTACTTC. Translated: CASSAPGGMSEQYF.

The chain has TRBV11-1 and TRBJ2-6; weak D call: TRBD1 (5 bases). There are 14 residues in the CDR3. Germline lookup yields CDR1 SGHAT and CDR2 FQDESV (reference sequence). With 3 bases removed from V and 6 bases from J, the gap between germline ends came to 9 bases. CDR3 in amino acids: CASSFRVTANVLTF. The DNA for the CDR3 is TGTGCCAGCAGCTTCAGGGTTACGGCCAACGTCCTGACTTTC.

The chain recombines TRBV5-8 with TRBJ1-2; D gene uncertain. V lost 1 base, J lost 1 base, and 11 bases lay in between. Germline V CDR1 and CDR2: SGHTS, YDEGEE. This CDR3 region has 15 residues. The CDR3 region is CASSLYQAVNYGYTF. The CDR3 DNA sequence: TGTGCCAGCAGCTTGTACCAGGCCGTTAACTATGGCTACACCTTC.

In its sample, this clone was seen a few times. The chain carries TRBV28 and TRBJ2-5; TRBD1 aligns across 8 bases. The V gene's germline CDR1 is MDHEN and CDR2 SYDVKM. V lost 7 bases and J lost 11; bases outside the gene matches: 12. The CDR3 is 13 residues long. The DNA of the CDR3 is TGTGCCAGCATGAGGACAGGGATAGGTGAGCAGTACTTC. It encodes CASMRTGIGEQYF.

J is TRBJ1-2 and V is TRBV6-6, with TRBD1 as a possible D gene (5 bases). The length of the CDR3 is 13 residues. The V gene's germline CDR1 is MNHNY and CDR2 SVGAGI (reference sequence). V dropped 6 bases and J dropped 4 bases, with 12 bases sitting between them. CDR3 region: CASRTTASYGYTF. CDR3 coding DNA: TGTGCCAGCAGGACGACAGCCAGCTATGGCTACACCTTC.

The rearrangement links TRBV7-2 to TRBJ1-5; a possible D gene is TRBD1 (5 bases). Germline CDR1 reads SGHTA; CDR2 reads FQGNSA. V was pared by 3 bases and J by 1 base, with 13 bases between. The CDR3 spans 16 residues. CDR3: CASSLMGSGSNQPQHF. In nucleotides, the CDR3 is TGTGCCAGCAGCTTGATGGGGTCAGGGAGCAATCAGCCCCAGCATTTT.

This clone was recorded once. This chain links TRBV5-1 with TRBJ1-3; 7 nucleotides align to TRBD1. The CDR3 has 15 residues. In germline, CDR1 is SGHRS, CDR2 YFSETQ. V lost 4 bases, J lost 0 bases, and 4 bases stayed unmatched. The CDR3: CASSHGTDSGNTIYF. The CDR3 DNA follows: TGCGCCAGCAGCCACGGGACAGACTCTGGAAACACCATATATTTT.

The chain employs TRBV9 and TRBJ1-5; 7 bases match TRBD1. This CDR3 spans 15 amino acids. V dropped 4 bases and J dropped 1; count of bases not matched to a gene: 5. Germline-derived CDR1 and CDR2 are SGDLS and YYNGEE. The CDR3, as DNA: TGTGCCAGCAGCCTGGGACAGTCCAGCAATCAGCCCCAGCATTTT. Protein: CASSLGQSSNQPQHF.

About this clone: The germline gene is not matched at one end of the junction; a read error may be the cause. The chain uses TRBV7-7 and TRBJ2-5; TRBD1 matches at 11 bases. CDR1 SSHAT and CDR2 FNYEAQ come from the germline V gene (reference sequence). This CDR3 region has 15 residues. The CDR3 sequence: CASSLDRGLQETQYF. For the CDR3, the DNA is TGTGCTAGCAGCTTGGACAGGGGGCTCCAAGAGACCCAGTACTTC.

The chain carries TRBV4-1 and TRBJ2-7, with D possibly matching TRBD2 (5 bases). Germline CDR1 is MGHRA and CDR2 is YSYEKL. The CDR3 spans 15 residues. V lost 3 bases and J lost 0, with 12 bases in between. This CDR3 reads CASSHLSGVSYEQYF. CDR3 DNA: TGCGCCAGCAGCCACCTCTCCGGGGTCTCCTACGAGCAGTACTTC.

The rearrangement joins TRBV7-8 to TRBJ1-2; D gene uncertain. The CDR3 contains 13 residues. The V and J ends lost 5 bases and 4 bases respectively, with 11 bases between them. The germline V gene encodes CDR1 SGHVS and CDR2 FQNEAQ. CDR3 amino acids: CASSVRVGYGYTF. CDR3 sequence (DNA): TGTGCCAGCAGCGTTCGGGTCGGCTATGGCTACACCTTC.

The rearrangement joins TRBV10-2 to TRBJ2-1; tentative D call: TRBD2 (5 bases). The CDR3 extends over 13 amino acids. Trimming took off 3 bases at V and 7 bases at J, with 10 bases between the two ends. Per the germline V gene, CDR1 is WSHSY and CDR2 is SAAADI. In DNA form, the CDR3 reads TGCGCCAGCAGTGACCTCGGGGTGAATGAGCAGTTCTTC. Amino acids: CASSDLGVNEQFF.

This rearrangement joins TRBV30 to TRBJ1-5; D possibly corresponds to TRBD1 (6 bases). CDR1 is GTSNPN, CDR2 SVGIG, per germline (reference sequence). V lost 4 bases to trimming and J lost 7 bases, with 11 bases between them. The CDR3 has 12 residues. The CDR3: CAWNGGGQPQHF. The CDR3 DNA reads as TGTGCCTGGAACGGGGGGGGCCAGCCCCAGCATTTT. The full variable domain, completed using reference TRBV30 and TRBJ1-5, is SQTIHQWPATLVQPVGSPLSLECTVEGTSNPNLYWYRQAAGRGLQLLFYSVGIGQISSEVPQNLSASRPQDRQFILSSKKLLLSDSGFYLCAWNGGGQPQHFGDGTRLSIL.

The chain links TRBV5-1 to TRBJ2-5, with 8 bases matching TRBD1. There are 16 residues in the CDR3. The ends lost 0 bases at V and 2 bases at J; junction bases unmatched: 6. Looked up from germline, CDR1 is SGHRS and CDR2 is YFSETQ. CDR3 nucleotide sequence: TGCGCCAGCAGCTTGGGGACAGGGAGTTTACAAGAGACCCAGTACTTC. Translated: CASSLGTGSLQETQYF.

The chain employs TRBV27 and TRBJ1-6; possibly TRBD1 for D (5 bases). The ends were cut back, 6 bases at V and 9 bases at J, with 18 bases in the middle. This CDR3 spans 15 amino acids. Germline V gene lookup returns CDR1 MNHEY and CDR2 SMNVEV (reference sequence). CDR3 sequence (DNA): TGTGCCAGCAGGAGGATGGGTATAGACAGTTCACCCCTCCACTTT. It is translated as CASRRMGIDSSPLHF.